The source of this T cell receptor (beta chain) is a study of blood T cell repertoires in COVID-19. Original handling: The assay estimated nucleated cells by amplifying reference gene primers. Repertoires were generated with immunoSEQ multiplex PCR, while TCRdb's copy carries only in-frame clones and drops some. The DNA gave D and trimming, while V, J and clone size come from that table. The sample records around 250,000 clones, 80% to 85% being singletons. The germline CDR1 and CDR2 sequences are SGDLS and YYNGEE. Trimming cost V 3 bases and J 2 bases, with 12 bases left between them. The CDR3 totals 14 residues.

Sequencing was carried out using peripheral blood. The V call is TRBV9, the J call TRBJ2-7, with D unclear. The receptor was isolated from a woman aged 18 to 35 with acute or convalescent COVID-19. CDR3 sequence: CASSAYGSAYEQYF. The CDR3 nucleotides read TGTGCCAGCAGCGCCTACGGTTCCGCCTACGAGCAGTACTTC.